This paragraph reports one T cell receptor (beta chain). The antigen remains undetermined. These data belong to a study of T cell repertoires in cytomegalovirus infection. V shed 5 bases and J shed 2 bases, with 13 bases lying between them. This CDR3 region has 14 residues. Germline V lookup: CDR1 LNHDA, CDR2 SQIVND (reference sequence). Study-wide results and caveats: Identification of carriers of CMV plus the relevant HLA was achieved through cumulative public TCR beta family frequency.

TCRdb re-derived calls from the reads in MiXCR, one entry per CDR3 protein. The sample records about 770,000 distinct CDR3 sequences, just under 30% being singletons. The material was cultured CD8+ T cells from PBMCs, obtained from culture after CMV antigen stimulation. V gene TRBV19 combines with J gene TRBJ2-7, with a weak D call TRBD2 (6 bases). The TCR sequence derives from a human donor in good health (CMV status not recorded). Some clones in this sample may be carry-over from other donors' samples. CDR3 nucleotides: TGTGCCAGTAGTTTTAGCGGATCGGCCTACGAGCAGTACTTC. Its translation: CASSFSGSAYEQYF.